The 29 T cell receptor beta chains presented below share a single source sample, sequenced in a study of blood T cells in healthy people across ages. For the second PCR, which ran for roughly 7 to 11 cycles, a sample-barcoded 5' primer and a J-beta primer mix were used. TCRdb independently ran MiXCR on the 5' RACE reads; one entry per CDR3 protein. Altogether about 720,000 distinct CDR3 sequences are present, roughly 20% being singletons, with the ten largest covering approximately 20%. The sequenced material came from blood. The receptors originated from a man between 65 and 85 years old in good health.

V is TRBV3-1 and J is TRBJ1-1; D not certain. The CDR3 has 13 residues. Germline V gene data show CDR1 as LGHDT and CDR2 as YNNKEL (reference sequence). Trimming removed 1 base at V and 6 bases at J, with 9 bases between. DNA for the CDR3: TGTGCCAGCAGCCAAGTCGGAAGAGCTGAAGCTTTCTTT. Translation gives CASSQVGRAEAFF.

V usage is TRBV6-1 and J usage is TRBJ1-1, with D possibly being TRBD1 (6 bases). V lost 5 bases and J 2 bases, leaving 12 bases between the germline ends. In germline, CDR1 is MNHNS, CDR2 SASEGT. The CDR3 length is 14 residues. The CDR3 sequence is CASSPGQKNTEAFF. Written as DNA, the CDR3 is TGTGCCAGCAGTCCCGGACAGAAAAACACTGAAGCTTTCTTT.

This clonotype showed up just a few times. The chain is built from TRBV5-1 and TRBJ2-5, with 10 bases lining up with TRBD1. The CDR3 covers 15 residues. The junction had 6 bases not matched to a gene; V was cut back by 3 bases and J by 4 bases. In germline, CDR1 is SGHRS, CDR2 YFSETQ. The CDR3: CASSSTRTGGETQYF. CDR3 DNA: TGCGCCAGCAGCTCGACGAGGACAGGGGGAGAGACCCAGTACTTC.

This clonotype came up a few times. This chain links TRBV12-3 or TRBV12-4 with TRBJ1-6; D not certain. The CDR3 has 15 residues. The germline V and J ends were trimmed by 5 bases and 5 bases, with 13 bases remaining between them. The CDR3 DNA reads TGTGCCAGCAGTCTATCGACACCCAATAATTCACCCCTCCACTTT. This sequence encodes CASSLSTPNNSPLHF.

A few counts support this clonotype. This chain joins TRBV5-1 and TRBJ2-5, with 8 bases aligning to TRBD1. The DNA end favors TRBJ2-7, so the J call may be wrong. The V gene's germline CDR1 is SGHRS and CDR2 YFSETQ. This CDR3 has 16 residues. The CDR3 DNA sequence: TGCGCCAGCAGCCCTTCAGGGGGCCCTACTATCTACGAGCAGTACTTC. This sequence encodes CASSPSGGPTIYEQYF.

This clonotype was picked up a small number of times. The chain links TRBV24-1 to TRBJ2-3, with D maybe TRBD2 (6 bases). The CDR3 is made up of 14 amino acids. Germline V lookup: CDR1 KGHDR, CDR2 SFDVKD. Trimming stripped 4 bases from V and 3 bases from J, with 10 bases between. DNA of the CDR3: TGTGCCACCAGTGACCGCGGGATAACAGATACGCAGTATTTT. The encoded protein is CATSDRGITDTQYF.

The chain recombines TRBV7-8 with TRBJ2-7; unclear D gene. The J call may not be correct, given that the DNA end is closer to TRBJ2-1. The germline CDR1 and CDR2 sequences are SGHVS and FQNEAQ. This CDR3 is 12 amino acids long. CDR3 amino acids: CASSTQYNEQFF. The CDR3 DNA reads as TGTGCCAGCAGCACCCAGTACAATGAGCAGTTCTTC.

This rearrangement joins TRBV20-1 to TRBJ1-2; D is ambiguous. Germline V gives CDR1 DFQATT, CDR2 SNEGSKA (reference sequence). This CDR3 has 11 amino acids. V lost 4 bases and J lost 6, with 9 bases in between. CDR3 nucleotide sequence: TGCAGTGCTAAAGTAGGGAATGGCTACACCTTC. Its protein is CSAKVGNGYTF.

The chain is built from TRBV6-4 and TRBJ2-3; a possible D gene is TRBD2 (6 bases). The germline gives CDR1 MRHNA, CDR2 SNTAGT. The V gene lost 3 bases and the J gene lost 2 bases, with 12 bases spanning the gap. This CDR3 is built from 15 residues. This chain's CDR3 is CASSDIGGATDTQYF. Here the CDR3 DNA reads TGTGCCAGCAGTGATATCGGCGGGGCCACAGATACGCAGTATTTT.

The J gene is TRBJ2-5, the V gene TRBV29-1, with D uncertain. V was shortened by 8 bases and J by 5 bases, with 12 bases between the two germline ends. The CDR3 covers 11 residues. CDR1 and CDR2 (germline): SQVTM, ANQGSEA. CDR3 loop: CSPLGGETQYF. The CDR3 nucleotides are TGCAGCCCACTCGGTGGGGAGACCCAGTACTTC.

The genes are TRBV15 and TRBJ1-1; unclear D gene. Germline V gene data show CDR1 as LNHNV and CDR2 as YYDKDF (reference sequence). The CDR3 length is 12 residues. V lost 4 bases and J lost 6, with 9 bases in between. The CDR3 sequence is CATSKRSAEAFF. Written as DNA, the CDR3 is TGTGCCACCAGCAAAAGAAGCGCTGAAGCTTTCTTT.

This clonotype was counted once. The genes are TRBV4-2 and TRBJ1-5, with D maybe TRBD1 (6 bases). The V end was cut by 0 bases, the J end by 7 bases, with 13 bases between. The CDR3 loop spans 15 amino acids. Germline loops: CDR1 LGHNA, CDR2 YNFKEQ. The CDR3 region is CASSQDRGGSQPQHF. CDR3 bases: TGTGCCAGCAGCCAAGATAGGGGGGGGAGCCAGCCCCAGCATTTT.

This clonotype turned up a few times. This chain links TRBV5-6 with TRBJ1-5; D perhaps matches TRBD1 (6 bases). From germline, CDR1 is SGHDT and CDR2 YYEEEE. The CDR3 is made up of 16 amino acids. The ends were cut back, 0 bases at V and 4 bases at J, with 14 bases in the middle. CDR3 bases: TGTGCCAGCAGCTTGGGCGGCAGGGGCTCTAATCAGCCCCAGCATTTT. Protein sequence: CASSLGGRGSNQPQHF.

This clonotype was counted a few times. This rearrangement joins TRBV12-3 or TRBV12-4 to TRBJ2-7; perhaps D is TRBD1 or TRBD2 (5 bases each). Trimming cost V 1 base and J 4 bases, with 17 bases left between them. The CDR3 spans 16 residues. CDR3 amino acids: CASSLGPGPGLYEQYF. DNA for the CDR3: TGTGCCAGCAGTTTAGGTCCAGGGCCGGGATTGTACGAGCAGTACTTC.

V usage is TRBV20-1 and J usage is TRBJ1-5, with 10 bases identical to TRBD1. The germline V gene encodes CDR1 DFQATT and CDR2 SNEGSKA (reference sequence). The CDR3 length is 16 residues. V lost 3 bases to trimming and J lost 2 bases; unmatched junction nucleotides: 7. The CDR3 DNA is TGCAGTGCTAGGCCCTCGACAGGGGGCGGCAATCAGCCCCAGCATTTT. Protein sequence: CSARPSTGGGNQPQHF.

The chain links TRBV5-6 to TRBJ2-1; 7 positions agree with TRBD1. TRBJ2-7 explains the end of the DNA better; the J call may be wrong. This CDR3 comprises 14 residues. Germline-derived CDR1 and CDR2 are SGHDT and YYEEEE. DNA of the CDR3: TGTGCCAGCAGCTGGGACAGAATGGGGTACGAGCAGTACGTC. Translation: CASSWDRMGYEQYV.

This chain links TRBV12-3 or TRBV12-4 with TRBJ2-1; 9 bases map to TRBD2. The CDR3 covers 18 residues. With V trimmed by 8 bases and J by 4 bases, 18 bases remained unmatched. CDR3 region: CASGRMAGGHFSYNEQFF. The CDR3 region has the DNA TGTGCCAGCGGAAGGATGGCGGGAGGGCATTTCTCTTACAATGAGCAGTTCTTC.

V and J are TRBV7-3 and TRBJ2-1, with 8 positions matching TRBD2. The CDR3 covers 16 residues. In germline, CDR1 is SGHTA, CDR2 FQGTGA. V shed 0 bases, J shed 8 bases, and the junction held 9 bases outside the gene matches. The CDR3, as DNA: TGTGCCAGCAGCTTAACGGGGAGCGGGAGCCACGATGAGCAGTTCTTC. Amino acids: CASSLTGSGSHDEQFF.

The chain joins TRBV20-1 to TRBJ2-5; D unclear. CDR3 size: 13 residues. Germline CDR1 and CDR2: DFQATT and SNEGSKA (reference sequence). Between the trimmed V and J ends, which lost 3 bases and 4 bases, there was a span of 12 bases. CDR3 DNA sequence: TGCAGTGCTAGCAGGACCCGAGGAGAGACCCAGTACTTC. This gives the protein CSASRTRGETQYF.

This clonotype was found a few times. The chain uses TRBV30 and TRBJ2-1; D not resolved. From germline, CDR1 is GTSNPN and CDR2 SVGIG (reference sequence). This CDR3 is 13 amino acids long. V was cut by 7 bases and J by 0 bases, with 10 bases left in between. DNA for the CDR3: TGTGCCTTCGATAGGAGCTCCTACAATGAGCAGTTCTTC. This codes for CAFDRSSYNEQFF.

The V and J genes are TRBV15 and TRBJ1-3; a possible D gene is TRBD1 (6 bases). CDR1 LNHNV and CDR2 YYDKDF come from the germline V gene (reference sequence). The CDR3 sequence is 15 residues long. With 3 bases removed from V and 0 bases from J, the gap between germline ends came to 9 bases. The CDR3 protein is CATSRQTGSGNTIYF. CDR3 nucleotides: TGTGCCACCAGCAGGCAGACAGGCTCTGGAAACACCATATATTTT. Full variable domain (remainder filled in from reference TRBV15 and TRBJ1-3): DAMVIQNPRYQVTQFGKPVTLSCSQTLNHNVMYWYQQKSSQAPKLLFHYYDKDFNNEADTPDNFQSRRPNTSFCFLDIRSPGLGDTAMYLCATSRQTGSGNTIYFGEGSWLTVV.

The V gene is TRBV6-5, the J gene TRBJ2-3; D gene unclear. The CDR3 extends over 13 amino acids. V shed 4 bases and J shed 8 bases, with 13 bases lying between them. Germline V gene lookup returns CDR1 MNHEY and CDR2 SVGAGI. CDR3 region: CASSFDDLRTQYF. The CDR3 DNA sequence: TGTGCCAGCAGTTTCGACGACCTACGTACGCAGTATTTT.

The rearrangement joins TRBV6-5 to TRBJ2-5; the match to TRBD2 covers 7 bases. The CDR3 is 13 residues long. Per germline, CDR1 MNHEY and CDR2 SVGAGI. V shed 10 bases, J shed 6 bases, and the junction held 11 bases outside the gene matches. CDR3 region: CATNSGGSKTQYF. The CDR3 DNA reads as TGTGCCACCAATTCCGGGGGGTCCAAGACCCAGTACTTC.

Only a few counts were recorded for this clonotype. The V gene is TRBV6-6, the J gene TRBJ2-5, with D maybe TRBD1 (6 bases). The end of the DNA fits TRBJ2-7 better, so the J call may be wrong. CDR1 and CDR2 from the germline V gene are MNHNY and SVGAGI (reference sequence). The CDR3 loop spans 12 amino acids. DNA for the CDR3: TGTGCCAGCAGCCAGACAGGCTACGAGCAGTACGTC. It codes for CASSQTGYEQYV.

This clonotype was seen a single time. The chain recombines TRBV12-3 or TRBV12-4 with TRBJ1-3; D perhaps matches TRBD1 (5 bases). Trimming stripped 3 bases from V and 1 base from J, with 13 bases between. CDR3 size: 16 residues. The CDR3 DNA is TGTGCCAGCAGTTTTGGCCAGGGCTATTCTGGAAACACCATATATTTT. Residues: CASSFGQGYSGNTIYF.

This clonotype was counted at least ten times. This chain links TRBV29-1 with TRBJ2-2; D gene unclear. Germline values: CDR1 SQVTM, CDR2 ANQGSEA. V lost 7 bases, J lost 5 bases, and 8 bases lay in between. This CDR3 has 11 amino acids. In DNA, the CDR3 is TGCAGCGCCAAGAGAACCGGGGAGCTGTTTTTT. It codes for CSAKRTGELFF.

CDR3 amino acids: CATSDLGGGGSFF. DNA of the CDR3: TGTGCCACCAGTGATTTAGGGGGAGGAGGGTCGTTCTTC. V gene TRBV24-1 combines with J gene TRBJ2-1; D possibly matches TRBD1 or TRBD2 (6 bases each). Trimming stripped 1 base from V and 15 bases from J, with 15 bases between. CDR3 length: 13 residues. Germline V gene sequence: CDR1 KGHDR, CDR2 SFDVKD.

The rearrangement links TRBV30 to TRBJ1-3; no clear D. CDR1 GTSNPN and CDR2 SVGIG come from the germline V gene (reference sequence). The CDR3 contains 14 residues. The germline V and J ends were trimmed by 6 bases and 3 bases, with 15 bases remaining between them. CDR3 protein: CACPDSPGGNTIYF. The CDR3 region has the DNA TGTGCCTGTCCGGACTCCCCCGGTGGAAACACCATATATTTT.

This rearrangement joins TRBV12-3 or TRBV12-4 to TRBJ2-1, with D perhaps matching TRBD1 (6 bases). CDR3 length equals 14 residues. V lost 5 bases and J lost 4, with 12 bases in between. The CDR3 region has the DNA TGTGCCAGCAGTCTTATCGACAGGTACAATGAGCAGTTCTTC. It translates to CASSLIDRYNEQFF.